This TCR beta chain originates from a study of PD-L1 blockade in urothelial cancer. As for the study in general: Blood was subjected to analysis at 3 weeks (second dose) and 6 weeks following treatment start. Blood samples had a median of 141,255 T cells.

Time point specified: pretreatment peripheral blood. In its sample, this clone was seen once. Its antigen is still unknown. Assay: immunoSEQ multiplex PCR; the TCRdb copy retains only in-frame clones and omits some. Among around 130,000 clones, approximately 84% were seen once, and the ten largest hold under 3.5%. Whole-study findings and limits: Improved survival was predicted by pretreatment blood TCR clonality below the median.

V was cut by 5 bases and J by 6 bases, with 23 bases left in between. The germline V gene has CDR1 MNHEY and CDR2 SMNVEV (reference sequence). The CDR3 sequence is 17 residues long. The specimen was PBMCs, collected around atezolizumab (anti-PD-L1) treatment. The rearrangement joins TRBV27 to TRBJ2-1; D perhaps matches TRBD1 (6 bases). The source is a man aged 45-65 years with urothelial cancer. The CDR3 sequence is CASSDQTSGTRRNEQFF. CDR3 nucleotide sequence: TGTGCCAGCAGTGACCAAACCTCCGGGACAAGGCGCAATGAGCAGTTCTTC.